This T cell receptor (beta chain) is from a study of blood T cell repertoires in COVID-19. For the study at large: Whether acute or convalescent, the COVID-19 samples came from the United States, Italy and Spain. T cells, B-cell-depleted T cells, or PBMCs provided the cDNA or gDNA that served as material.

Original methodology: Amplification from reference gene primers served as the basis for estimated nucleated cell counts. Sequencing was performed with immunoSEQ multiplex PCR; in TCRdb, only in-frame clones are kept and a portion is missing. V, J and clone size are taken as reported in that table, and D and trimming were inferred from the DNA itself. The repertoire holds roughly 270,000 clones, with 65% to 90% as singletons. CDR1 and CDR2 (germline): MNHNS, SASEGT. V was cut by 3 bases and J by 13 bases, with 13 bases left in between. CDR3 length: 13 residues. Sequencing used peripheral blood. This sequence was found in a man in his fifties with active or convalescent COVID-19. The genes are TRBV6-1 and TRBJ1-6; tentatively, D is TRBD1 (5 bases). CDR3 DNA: TGTGCCAGCAGTGAGGCTGGACGGGGGCCCCTCCACTTT. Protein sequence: CASSEAGRGPLHF.